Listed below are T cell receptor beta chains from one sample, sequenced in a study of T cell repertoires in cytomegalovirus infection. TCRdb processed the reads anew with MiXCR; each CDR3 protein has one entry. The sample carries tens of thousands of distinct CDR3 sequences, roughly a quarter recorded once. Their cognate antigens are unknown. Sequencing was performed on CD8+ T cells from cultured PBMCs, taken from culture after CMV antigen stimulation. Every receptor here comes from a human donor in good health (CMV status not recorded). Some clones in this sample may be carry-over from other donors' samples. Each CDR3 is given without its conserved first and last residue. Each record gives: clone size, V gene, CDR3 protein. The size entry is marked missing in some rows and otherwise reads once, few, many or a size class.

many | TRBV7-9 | ASSLVPGTNIQY
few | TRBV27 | ASSPAKRRGVSYRTQY
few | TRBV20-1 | SAGSGETGELF
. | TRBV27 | ASGDRYNEQF
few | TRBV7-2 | ASSPISGRTSYEQY
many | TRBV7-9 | ASSSQTGLSTDTQY
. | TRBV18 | ASSPTGGAEAF
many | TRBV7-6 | ASSVGQGSQPQH
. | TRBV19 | ASSLRGRAYEQY
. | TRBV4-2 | ASSQVLTGTREQY
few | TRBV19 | ASSMDRGLQETQY
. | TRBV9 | ASSQGGGEGAYNEQF
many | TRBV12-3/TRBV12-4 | ASSFKQGSYGYT
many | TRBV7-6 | ASSNFRSGGHTEAF
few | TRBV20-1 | SARDSLENEQF
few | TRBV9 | ASSEWTSGRNEQF
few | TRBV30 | AFLTGMNSPLH
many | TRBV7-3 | ASSYGLPGSNSPLH
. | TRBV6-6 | ASSPRSTYEQY
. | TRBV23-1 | ASSQGQGTDTQY